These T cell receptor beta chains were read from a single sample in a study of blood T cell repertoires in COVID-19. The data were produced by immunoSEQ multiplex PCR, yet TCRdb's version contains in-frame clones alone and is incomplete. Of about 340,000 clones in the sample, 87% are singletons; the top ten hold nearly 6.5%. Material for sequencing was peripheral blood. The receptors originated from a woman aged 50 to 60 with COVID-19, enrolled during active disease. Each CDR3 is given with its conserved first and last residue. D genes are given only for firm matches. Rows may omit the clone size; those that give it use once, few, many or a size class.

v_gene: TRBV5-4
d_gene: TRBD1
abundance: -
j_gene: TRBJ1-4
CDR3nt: TGTGCCAGCAGTCCGGGACAGGGGGCCGTAGGTGAAAAACTGTTTTTT
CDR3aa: CASSPGQGAVGEKLFF

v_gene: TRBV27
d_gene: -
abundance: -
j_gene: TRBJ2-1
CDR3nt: TGTGCCAGCAGTTGGGACTTCGCACCCTACAATGAGCAGTTCTTC
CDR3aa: CASSWDFAPYNEQFF

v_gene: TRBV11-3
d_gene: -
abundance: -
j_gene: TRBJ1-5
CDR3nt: TGTGCCAGCAGCCGGGACTGGCATCAGCCCCAGCATTTT
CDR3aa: CASSRDWHQPQHF

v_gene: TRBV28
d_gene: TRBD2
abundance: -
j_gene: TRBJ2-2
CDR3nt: TGTGCCAGCAGTTTCTCCCTAGCGGGAGATTTGACCGGGGAGCTGTTTTTT
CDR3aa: CASSFSLAGDLTGELFF

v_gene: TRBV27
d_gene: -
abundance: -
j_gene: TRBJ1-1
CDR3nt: TGTGCCAGCAGTCTCCAGGGTCAGAACACTGAAGCTTTCTTT
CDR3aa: CASSLQGQNTEAFF

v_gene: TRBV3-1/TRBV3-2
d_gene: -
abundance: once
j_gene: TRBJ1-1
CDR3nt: TGTGCCAGCAGCCAAGAATTAAGGGGCACTGAAGCTTTCTTT
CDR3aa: CASSQELRGTEAFF

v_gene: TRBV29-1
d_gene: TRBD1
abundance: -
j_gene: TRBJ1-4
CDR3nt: TGCAGCGTTGTAGGGACAGGGGGTGAAAAACTGTTTTTT
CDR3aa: CSVVGTGGEKLFF

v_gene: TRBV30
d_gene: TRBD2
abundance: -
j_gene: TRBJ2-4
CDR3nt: TGTGCCTGGAGCGTAGCGGGAGCCTTAGCCAAAAACATTCAGTACTTC
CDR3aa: CAWSVAGALAKNIQYF

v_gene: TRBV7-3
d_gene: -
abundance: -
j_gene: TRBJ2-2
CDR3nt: TGTGCCAGCAGCCCAAATCCGGGTCACACCGGGGAGCTGTTTTTT
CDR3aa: CASSPNPGHTGELFF

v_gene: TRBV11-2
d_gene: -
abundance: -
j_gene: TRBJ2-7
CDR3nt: TGTGCCGGACAGAGTGGGAGTTCCTACGAGCAGTACTTC
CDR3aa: CAGQSGSSYEQYF

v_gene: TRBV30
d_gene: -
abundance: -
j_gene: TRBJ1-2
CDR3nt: TGTGCCTGGACCTTGACAGGTGGGGGCTACACCTTC
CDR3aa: CAWTLTGGGYTF

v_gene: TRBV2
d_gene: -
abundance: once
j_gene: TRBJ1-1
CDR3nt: TGTGCCAGCAGTTCTGAGGCCCCGGGCACTGAAGCTTTCTTT
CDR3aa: CASSSEAPGTEAFF

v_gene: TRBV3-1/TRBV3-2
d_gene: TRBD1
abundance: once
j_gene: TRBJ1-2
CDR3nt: TGTGCCAGCAGCCAACCGGCGTCAGGGGGAAGTGGCTACACCTTC
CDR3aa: CASSQPASGGSGYTF

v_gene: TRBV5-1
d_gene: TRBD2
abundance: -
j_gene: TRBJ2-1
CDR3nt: TGCGCCAGCAGCTCGACTAGCGGGAGGGGGTACAATGAGCAGTTCTTC
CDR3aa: CASSSTSGRGYNEQFF

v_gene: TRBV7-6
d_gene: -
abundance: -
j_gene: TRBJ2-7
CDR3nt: TGTGCCAGCAGCTTAGAGCACAGCCAAGGCCTCGAGCAGTACTTC
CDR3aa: CASSLEHSQGLEQYF

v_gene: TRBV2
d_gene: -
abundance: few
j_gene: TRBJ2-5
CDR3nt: TGTGCCAACCACGGCGGTGCGCATAGGCGGACCCAGTACTTC
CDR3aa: CANHGGAHRRTQYF

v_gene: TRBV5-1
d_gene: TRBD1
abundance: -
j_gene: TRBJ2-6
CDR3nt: TGCGCCAGCAGCTTGTTAGGACAGGGAACGTCTGGGGCCAACGTCCTGACTTTC
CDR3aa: CASSLLGQGTSGANVLTF

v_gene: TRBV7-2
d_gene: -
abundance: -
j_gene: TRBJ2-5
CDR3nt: TGTGCCAGCAGCGCCCAGGGGGGAATCAGTAAGGAGACCCAGTACTTC
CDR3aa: CASSAQGGISKETQYF

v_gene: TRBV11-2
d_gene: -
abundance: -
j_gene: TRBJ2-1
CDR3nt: TGTGCCAGCAGCTTGTTACAGGGAACCTACAATGAGCAGTTCTTC
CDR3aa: CASSLLQGTYNEQFF

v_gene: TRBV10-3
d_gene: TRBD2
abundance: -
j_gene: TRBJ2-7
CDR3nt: TGTGCCATCAGTTTCGCCGGGACTAGCGGGAGTTGGAGCAGCGAGCAGTACTTC
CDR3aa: CAISFAGTSGSWSSEQYF

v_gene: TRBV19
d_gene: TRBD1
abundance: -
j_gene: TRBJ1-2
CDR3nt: TGTGCCACACAGACAGGGCTCGATGGCTACACCTTC
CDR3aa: CATQTGLDGYTF

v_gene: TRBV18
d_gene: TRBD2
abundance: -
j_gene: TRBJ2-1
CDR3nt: TGTGCCAGCTCACCACCCAGGCTAGCGGGAGGAAATGAGCAGTTCTTC
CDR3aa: CASSPPRLAGGNEQFF

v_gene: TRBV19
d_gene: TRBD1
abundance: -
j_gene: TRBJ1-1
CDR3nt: TGTGCCACCTTAACAGGGGGCACTGAAGCTTTCTTT
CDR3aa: CATLTGGTEAFF

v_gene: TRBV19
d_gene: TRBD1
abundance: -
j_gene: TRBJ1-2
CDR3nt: TGTGCCAGTAGTATCCTCGGGACAGGGAAGAACTATGGCTACACCTTC
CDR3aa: CASSILGTGKNYGYTF

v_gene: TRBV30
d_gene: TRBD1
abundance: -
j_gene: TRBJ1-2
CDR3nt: TGTGCCTGGAGTGTATCGTTGGGACAGGGAGACGGCTACACCTTC
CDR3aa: CAWSVSLGQGDGYTF

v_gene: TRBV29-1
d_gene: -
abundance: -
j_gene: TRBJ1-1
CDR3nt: TGCAGCGTTGAAATTACGGGGTCAGCAGCTTTCTTT
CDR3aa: CSVEITGSAAFF

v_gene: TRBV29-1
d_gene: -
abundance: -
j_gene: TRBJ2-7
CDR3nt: TGCAGCGCCTCTAGGACTCTATCCTCCTACGAGCAGTACTTC
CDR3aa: CSASRTLSSYEQYF

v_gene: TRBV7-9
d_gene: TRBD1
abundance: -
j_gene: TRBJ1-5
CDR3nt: TGTGCCAGCAGCTTCGGACAGGTCGGGCAGCCCCAGCATTTT
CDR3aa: CASSFGQVGQPQHF

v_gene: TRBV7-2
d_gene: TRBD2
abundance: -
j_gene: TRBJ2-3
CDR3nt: TGTGCCAGCAGCCCCTGGGGACTAGCAGGGTCAGATACGCAGTATTTT
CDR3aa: CASSPWGLAGSDTQYF

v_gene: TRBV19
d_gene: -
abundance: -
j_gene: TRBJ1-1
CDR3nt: TGTGCCAGTAGTATAGTAGGTGTTGGGCGGGCGAACACTGAAGCTTTCTTT
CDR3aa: CASSIVGVGRANTEAFF

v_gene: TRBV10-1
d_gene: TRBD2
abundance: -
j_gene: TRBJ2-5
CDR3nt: TGCGCCAGCAGTGACCGGGAGGTACAAGAGACCCAGTACTTC
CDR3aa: CASSDREVQETQYF

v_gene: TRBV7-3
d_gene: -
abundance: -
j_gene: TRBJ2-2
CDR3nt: TGTGCCAGCAGCAAAACAGCCACACCTAACACCGGGGAGCTGTTTTTT
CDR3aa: CASSKTATPNTGELFF

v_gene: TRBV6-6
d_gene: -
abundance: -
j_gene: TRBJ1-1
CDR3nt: TGTGCCAGCATGGAGGGGGGGAGCACTGAAGCTTTCTTT
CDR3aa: CASMEGGSTEAFF

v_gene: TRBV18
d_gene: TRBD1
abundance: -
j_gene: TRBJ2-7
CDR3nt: TGTGCCAGCTCACCTCTCGGACAGGTCTACGAGCAGTACTTC
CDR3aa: CASSPLGQVYEQYF

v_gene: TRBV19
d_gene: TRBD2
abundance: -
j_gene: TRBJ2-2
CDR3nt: TGTGCCAGTAGGGGGACTAGCGGGGGCGAGAGGACCGGGGAGCTGTTTTTT
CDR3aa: CASRGTSGGERTGELFF

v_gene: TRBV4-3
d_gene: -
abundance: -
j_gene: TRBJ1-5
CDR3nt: TGCGCCAGCAGCCAAGGCCACCCCGGGCAGCCCCAGCATTTT
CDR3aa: CASSQGHPGQPQHF